This TCR beta chain was obtained from a study of blood T cell repertoires in COVID-19. Overall study: Sites across the United States, Italy and Spain contributed samples from acute and convalescent COVID-19.

The CDR3 totals 15 residues. Between the trimmed V and J ends, which lost 7 bases and 1 base, there was a span of 16 bases. Germline assignment: CDR1 MGHRA and CDR2 YSYEKL. Generated by immunoSEQ multiplex PCR, the TCRdb table keeps only in-frame clones and is missing some. The sample comprises nearly 350,000 clones, 91% of which are singletons, and 2.5% to 4% rests with the top ten. The receptor comes from a woman aged 18-30 years who had recovered from COVID-19. The chain joins TRBV4-1 to TRBJ1-1; a possible D gene is TRBD1 (6 bases). The sequencing input was peripheral blood. The CDR3 DNA reads TGCGCCAGCAACAAACTCGGACAGAAGAACACTGAAGCTTTCTTT. It is translated as CASNKLGQKNTEAFF.